A single sample gave rise to the 11 T cell receptor beta chains below, sequenced in a study of spatial heterogeneity in lung cancer. Specified time point: blood at routine non-recurrence follow-up after resection. Researchers sequenced whole RNA taken from tumor, nontumor lung or frozen PBMC without sorting. TCRdb passed the 5' RACE reads through MiXCR, listing each CDR3 protein once. The table lists about 52,000 distinct CDR3 sequences, roughly 7.4% of them singletons, with 35% in the top ten. The material sequenced was PBMCs, taken at follow-up. The receptors come from a female donor with early-stage non-small cell lung cancer.

The CDR3, as DNA: TGTGCCAGCAGCTTAACCGGCGGGCAAGGGTTGAATACGCAGTATTTT. It codes for CASSLTGGQGLNTQYF. The V gene is TRBV7-6, the J gene TRBJ2-3; tentatively, D is TRBD2 (5 bases). CDR1 SGHVS and CDR2 FNYEAQ come from the germline V gene. CDR3 length: 16 residues. The V and J ends lost 2 bases and 7 bases respectively, with 19 bases between them.

This clonotype has only a few counts. The chain couples TRBV5-8 to TRBJ2-6; perhaps D is TRBD1 or TRBD2 (6 bases each). This CDR3 region has 14 residues. Germline-derived CDR1 and CDR2 are SGHTS and YDEGEE. Trimming took 4 bases from V and 11 from J, leaving 16 bases between them. Here the CDR3 DNA reads TGTGCCAGCAGCCCCGGGGGCTCTATGTACGTCCTGACTTTC. Its translation is CASSPGGSMYVLTF.

The chain carries TRBV19 and TRBJ2-6; D unclear. The CDR3 has 14 amino acids. CDR1 is LNHDA, CDR2 SQIVND, per germline (reference sequence). The V end lost 4 bases, the J end lost 3 bases, and 7 bases lay between the germline ends. CDR3 protein: CASSSRGGANVLTF. CDR3 DNA sequence: TGTGCCAGTAGTAGCCGAGGTGGGGCCAACGTCCTGACTTTC. The full variable domain, completed using reference TRBV19 and TRBJ2-6, is DGGITQSPKYLFRKEGQNVTLSCEQNLNHDAMYWYRQDPGQGLRLIYYSQIVNDFQKGDIAEGYSVSREKKESFPLTVTSAQKNPTAFYLCASSSRGGANVLTFGAGSRLTVL.

This clonotype occurred many times. V and J are TRBV20-1 and TRBJ1-1; D gene unclear. V was cut by 6 bases and J by 0 bases, with 8 bases left in between. CDR1 and CDR2 (germline): DFQATT, SNEGSKA (reference sequence). The CDR3 has 12 residues. The CDR3, as DNA: TGCAGTGCGTGGCAGGTGAACACTGAAGCTTTCTTT. It yields the protein CSAWQVNTEAFF.

Many counts were recorded for this clonotype. This chain links TRBV12-5 with TRBJ1-1; D call uncertain. The CDR3 spans 12 residues. Trimming shortened V by 3 bases and J by 3 bases, and 5 bases separated the two germline ends. Per germline, CDR1 LGHNT and CDR2 FRNRAP. CDR3 in DNA: TGTGCTAGTGGTTTCCCGGACACTGAAGCTTTCTTT. Translated: CASGFPDTEAFF.

This clonotype has just a few counts. The chain employs TRBV6-1 and TRBJ1-2; D remains ambiguous. CDR3 size: 15 residues. V dropped 5 bases and J dropped 4 bases, with 17 bases sitting between them. Germline V CDR1 and CDR2: MNHNS, SASEGT. The CDR3 loop is CASSQQTPSVYGYTF. CDR3 in DNA: TGTGCCAGCAGTCAACAGACCCCGTCTGTCTATGGCTACACCTTC.

This clonotype occurred many times. V and J are TRBV14 and TRBJ2-7; no reliable D call. The CDR3 sequence is 13 residues long. Germline lookup yields CDR1 SGHDN and CDR2 FVKESK. Trimming removed 0 bases at V and 3 bases at J, with 6 bases between. Written as DNA, the CDR3 is TGTGCCAGCAGCCAAGATTCGTACTACGAGCAGTACTTC. It codes for CASSQDSYYEQYF.

As concerns this clonotype: A read error may be the cause here, since a much bigger clone is one base away. This chain uses TRBV18 with TRBJ2-3, with D perhaps TRBD2 (6 bases). This CDR3 has 12 amino acids. V lost 4 bases and J lost 14, with 16 bases in between. Per the germline V gene, CDR1 is KGHSH and CDR2 is LQKENI. CDR3 DNA: TGTGCCAGCTCACGAAGGGAGGCCCCCCCGTATTTT. Encoded protein: CASSRREAPPYF.

This clonotype was recorded many times. The rearrangement joins TRBV4-1 to TRBJ2-3; TRBD2 matches at 10 bases. Germline trimming cut 1 base from V and 8 bases from J; bases unmatched to any gene: 9. The germline gives CDR1 MGHRA, CDR2 YSYEKL. The CDR3 sequence is 16 residues long. The CDR3 nucleotides are TGCGCCAGCAGCCAAGCTAGCGGGGGAACCAAGGGTACGCAGTATTTT. Translation gives CASSQASGGTKGTQYF.

This rearrangement joins TRBV5-4 to TRBJ2-7; D not resolved. The CDR3 extends over 15 amino acids. Trimming pared 4 bases from V and 6 bases from J, leaving 20 bases between. The V gene's germline CDR1 is SGHNT and CDR2 YYREEE (reference sequence). The CDR3 DNA is TGTGCCAGCAGCCCTGGACCGCACACCCGGGCCGAGCAGTACTTC. This encodes CASSPGPHTRAEQYF.

This clonotype was seen many times. The V call is TRBV12-3 or TRBV12-4, the J call TRBJ2-6; D is unclear. This CDR3 comprises 16 residues. The V end was cut by 5 bases, the J end by 4 bases, with 15 bases between. CDR3 DNA: TGTGCCAGCAGTCCTGAAGCATCAACCGGGGCCAACGTCCTGACTTTC. Translating gives CASSPEASTGANVLTF.